The 10 T cell receptor beta chains below come from one sample, sequenced in a study of blood T cell repertoires in COVID-19. Clones were read by immunoSEQ multiplex PCR, and TCRdb kept only the in-frame ones, dropping some. This sample has about 210,000 clones, with about nine tenths found just once. The sample consisted of peripheral blood. These receptors all come from a man aged 40-49 years with acute or convalescent COVID-19.

The chain couples TRBV27 to TRBJ2-1, with 10 nucleotides matching TRBD1. The V gene end was trimmed by 4 bases and the J gene end by 4 bases; junction bases not matched to a gene: 1. CDR3 length equals 14 residues. Germline CDR1 reads MNHEY; CDR2 reads SMNVEV (reference sequence). CDR3 residues: CASSWGQGYNEQFF. As DNA, the CDR3 is TGTGCCAGCAGTTGGGGACAGGGGTACAATGAGCAGTTCTTC.

With regard to this clone: In the same sample, other DNA sequences code for this CDR3. The chain links TRBV11-2 to TRBJ2-3, with D tentatively TRBD1 (6 bases). The length of the CDR3 is 15 residues. Germline CDR1 reads SGHAT; CDR2 reads FQNNGV. V lost 1 base, J lost 0 bases, and 8 bases lay in between. Written as DNA, the CDR3 is TGTGCCAGCAGCTTAGGAGGGGGAAGCACAGATACGCAGTATTTT. It translates to CASSLGGGSTDTQYF.

The J gene is TRBJ2-5, the V gene TRBV28, with a tentative D call TRBD2 (5 bases). The CDR3 has 15 residues. CDR1 and CDR2 from the germline V gene are MDHEN and SYDVKM. Trimming left V 5 bases short and J 2 bases short, with 15 bases between. CDR3 residues: CASSPPDFRQETQYF. CDR3 in DNA: TGTGCCAGCAGTCCCCCGGACTTCCGACAAGAGACCCAGTACTTC.

The V and J genes are TRBV27 and TRBJ1-6; 8 bases map to TRBD1. Germline V gives CDR1 MNHEY, CDR2 SMNVEV (reference sequence). Trimming took 7 bases from V and 5 from J; bases not matched to a gene: 10. The CDR3 sequence is 16 residues long. For the CDR3, the DNA is TGTGCCAGCACCGCGACAGGGGCCTTAGATAATTCACCCCTCCACTTT. Amino acid sequence: CASTATGALDNSPLHF.

In nucleotides, the CDR3 is TGCGCCAGCAGCACGGGACTAGCGGGAGACGAGCAGTACTTC. Protein: CASSTGLAGDEQYF. The chain has TRBV5-1 and TRBJ2-7; 14 bases are a match to TRBD2. Germline V gene lookup returns CDR1 SGHRS and CDR2 YFSETQ. This CDR3 is 14 amino acids long. The V and J ends lost 4 bases and 5 bases, in that order; junction bases with no gene match: 2.

This clone was seen more than once but under ten times. The CDR3 DNA sequence: TGTGCCAGCAGTTCACGGGCGGGGGGAATTTACAATGAGCAGTTCTTC. This codes for CASSSRAGGIYNEQFF. The genes are TRBV28 and TRBJ2-1, with 8 bases identical to TRBD2. The germline gives CDR1 MDHEN, CDR2 SYDVKM. V shed 4 bases and J 4 bases; nucleotides not matched to a gene: 9. CDR3 size: 16 residues.

The genes are TRBV27 and TRBJ2-1, with D possibly matching TRBD2 (6 bases). The CDR3 contains 13 residues. The germline V gene encodes CDR1 MNHEY and CDR2 SMNVEV (reference sequence). V lost 8 bases, J lost 4 bases, and 12 bases lay in between. The CDR3 spells CASVAGGYNEQFF. DNA for the CDR3: TGTGCCAGCGTAGCCGGGGGATACAATGAGCAGTTCTTC.

This clone was picked up one time. V and J are TRBV7-9 and TRBJ2-3; 10 positions agree with TRBD1. V was clipped by 5 bases and J by 5 bases; unmatched bases: 4. Germline CDR1 is SEHNR and CDR2 is FQNEAQ (reference sequence). The CDR3 length is 14 residues. The CDR3 coding sequence is TGTGCCAGCAGCCTCGGACAGGGGGTAGATACGCAGTATTTT. Translated, it gives CASSLGQGVDTQYF.

The chain employs TRBV5-1 and TRBJ2-3, with TRBD2 matching over 10 bases. Germline V gene data show CDR1 as SGHRS and CDR2 as YFSETQ. V gave up 3 bases and J gave up 2 bases; unmatched junction bases: 6. The CDR3 runs 16 residues. CDR3 bases: TGCGCCAGCAGCTACCGGACTAGCGGCCTCACAGATACGCAGTATTTT. Translating gives CASSYRTSGLTDTQYF. Together with reference TRBV5-1 and TRBJ2-3, the CDR3 gives the full variable domain: KAGVTQTPRYLIKTRGQQVTLSCSPISGHRSVSWYQQTPGQGLQFLFEYFSETQRNKGNFPGRFSGRQFSNSRSEMNVSTLELGDSALYLCASSYRTSGLTDTQYFGPGTRLTVL.

This sequence joins TRBV5-8 and TRBJ2-3; 10 bases match TRBD2. Germline CDR1 SGHTS, CDR2 YDEGEE. Losses at the gene ends were 3 bases for V and 9 bases for J; bases not matched to a gene: 10. CDR3 length equals 15 residues. The DNA of the CDR3 is TGTGCCAGCAGCTCCCGTGGAGCGGGGGGGCCCACGCAGTATTTT. It translates to CASSSRGAGGPTQYF. Combining the CDR3 with reference TRBV5-8 and TRBJ2-3 gives the whole variable domain EAGVTQSPTHLIKTRGQQATLRCSPISGHTSVYWYQQALGLGLQFLLWYDEGEERNRGNFPPRFSGRQFPNYSSELNVNALELEDSALYLCASSSRGAGGPTQYFGPGTRLTVL.